The next 25 T cell receptor beta chains were all read from a single sample in a study of response to subunit inactivated influenza vaccine. MiXCR, applied by TCRdb to the RT-PCR reads, yields one record per CDR3 protein. The table lists over 300,000 distinct CDR3 sequences, around a fifth of them singletons, with more than 8.5% in the top ten. The sequencing used PBMCs from blood, collected about 20 months after vaccination. The receptors stem from a man aged 45 to 70 who received an inactivated influenza vaccine.

This clonotype was seen a few times. J is TRBJ2-2 and V is TRBV28; D gene unclear. CDR1 MDHEN and CDR2 SYDVKM come from the germline V gene. The CDR3 length is 16 residues. V gave up 3 bases and J gave up 0 bases, with 11 bases separating them. The CDR3 nucleotides read TGTGCCAGCAGTTTTACAACACCGGCGAACACCGGGGAGCTGTTTTTT. Translating gives CASSFTTPANTGELFF.

The table lists this clonotype with a few counts. This chain joins TRBV2 and TRBJ2-3; D possibly corresponds to TRBD2 (5 bases). Trimming removed 5 bases from V and 5 bases from J, with 14 bases in between. Germline V CDR1 and CDR2: SNHLY, FYNNEI. This CDR3 comprises 14 residues. The CDR3, as DNA: TGTGCCAGCAGTCTCGGGGAAATTCAAGATACGCAGTATTTT. Amino acid sequence: CASSLGEIQDTQYF.

Many counts were recorded for this clonotype. The chain links TRBV7-2 to TRBJ2-1; 8 nucleotides agree with TRBD2. V dropped 5 bases and J dropped 10; count of bases not matched to a gene: 10. The CDR3 has 14 residues. Germline CDR1 SGHTA, CDR2 FQGNSA. CDR3 in amino acids: CASSPGLAPGEQFF. The CDR3 DNA follows: TGTGCCAGCAGCCCTGGACTAGCCCCAGGAGAGCAGTTCTTC. The variable domain in full, completed from reference TRBV7-2 and TRBJ2-1, reads GAGVSQSPSNKVTEKGKDVELRCDPISGHTALYWYRQSLGQGLEFLIYFQGNSAPDKSGLPSDRFSAERTGGSVSTLTIQRTQQEDSAVYLCASSPGLAPGEQFFGPGTRLTVL.

The chain is built from TRBV3-1 and TRBJ1-5, with a weak D call TRBD1 (6 bases). The V end was cut by 2 bases, the J end by 1 base, with 9 bases between. CDR3 length: 15 residues. In germline, CDR1 is LGHDT, CDR2 YNNKEL (reference sequence). In DNA, the CDR3 is TGTGCCAGCAGCCAATCACAGGGAAGCAATCAGCCCCAGCATTTT. Its translation is CASSQSQGSNQPQHF.

J is TRBJ2-7 and V is TRBV20-1; a possible D gene is TRBD2 (6 bases). The germline V gene encodes CDR1 DFQATT and CDR2 SNEGSKA (reference sequence). With 7 bases removed from V and 2 bases from J, the gap between germline ends came to 18 bases. There are 14 residues in the CDR3. The CDR3 spells CSVRMVGSPYEQYF. CDR3 sequence (DNA): TGCAGTGTACGGATGGTCGGGAGCCCCTACGAGCAGTACTTC.

The chain is built from TRBV6-2 or TRBV6-3 and TRBJ2-5, with 12 bases lining up with TRBD2. CDR1 is MNHEY, CDR2 SVGEGT, per germline. There are 15 residues in the CDR3. The junction had 8 bases not matched to a gene; V was cut back by 7 bases and J by 5 bases. The CDR3 loop is CASTDLAGGPETQYF. Written as DNA, the CDR3 is TGTGCCAGCACCGACCTAGCGGGAGGGCCGGAGACCCAGTACTTC.

The rearrangement joins TRBV6-5 to TRBJ2-5; TRBD1 agrees at 7 bases. The CDR3 is 14 amino acids. Per germline, CDR1 MNHEY and CDR2 SVGAGI. Trimming took 5 bases from V and 3 from J; bases not matched to a gene: 6. Written as DNA, the CDR3 is TGTGCCAGCAGTAACCCGGGACAGAAAGAGACCCAGTACTTC. This translates into CASSNPGQKETQYF.

This sequence joins TRBV13 and TRBJ1-3, with a possible D match to TRBD1 (6 bases). The CDR3 has 16 amino acids. Deletions cut 5 bases from V and 0 bases from J, with 14 bases between. CDR1 is PRHDT, CDR2 FYEKMQ, per germline (reference sequence). The CDR3 here is CASSPPDRYSGNTIYF. The CDR3 DNA reads as TGTGCCAGCAGCCCCCCGGACAGATACTCTGGAAACACCATATATTTT.

Concerning this clonotype itself: This sequence may be a read error, since a much larger clone differs from it by one base. The chain combines TRBV7-2 with TRBJ1-2; D gene ambiguous. Looked up from germline, CDR1 is SGHTA and CDR2 is FQGNSA. CDR3 size: 13 residues. V was pared by 1 base and J by 10 bases, with 13 bases between. The DNA of the CDR3 is TGTGCCAGCAGCTTAGTGTCGGCGGCTGTCTACACCTTC. Encoded protein: CASSLVSAAVYTF. The variable domain in full, completed from reference TRBV7-2 and TRBJ1-2, reads GAGVSQSPSNKVTEKGKDVELRCDPISGHTALYWYRQSLGQGLEFLIYFQGNSAPDKSGLPSDRFSAERTGGSVSTLTIQRTQQEDSAVYLCASSLVSAAVYTFGSGTRLTVV.

There are a few counts of this clonotype. This rearrangement joins TRBV20-1 to TRBJ2-4; TRBD2 aligns across 13 bases. Germline-derived CDR1 and CDR2 are DFQATT and SNEGSKA (reference sequence). The CDR3 extends over 13 amino acids. V dropped 6 bases and J dropped 7; count of bases not matched to a gene: 3. DNA for the CDR3: TGCAGTGCCAAACTAGCGGGGGGGAACATTCAGTACTTC. It is translated as CSAKLAGGNIQYF.

This clonotype was detected many times. The V gene is TRBV10-2, the J gene TRBJ1-2; D is uncertain. The CDR3 covers 12 residues. Germline CDR1 and CDR2: WSHSY and SAAADI. V was cut by 4 bases and J by 4 bases, with 7 bases left in between. Written as DNA, the CDR3 is TGCGCCAGCAGTGGGAAGGTCTATGGCTACACCTTC. Translated: CASSGKVYGYTF.

The chain joins TRBV2 to TRBJ2-3, with D possibly TRBD2 on 6 matching bases. This CDR3 is 13 amino acids long. Trimming took off 7 bases at V and 0 bases at J, with 8 bases between the two ends. Per the germline V gene, CDR1 is SNHLY and CDR2 is FYNNEI. The CDR3 loop reads CASNRESTDTQYF. The DNA of the CDR3 is TGTGCCAGCAACCGGGAGAGCACAGATACGCAGTATTTT. Full variable domain (outside the CDR3, taken from reference TRBV2 and TRBJ2-3): EPEVTQTPSHQVTQMGQEVILRCVPISNHLYFYWYRQILGQKVEFLVSFYNNEISEKSEIFDDQFSVERPDGSNFTLKIRSTKLEDSAMYFCASNRESTDTQYFGPGTRLTVL.

This clonotype has more than one count but fewer than ten. V usage is TRBV28 and J usage is TRBJ2-3; D is unresolved. The germline V gene encodes CDR1 MDHEN and CDR2 SYDVKM. The V and J ends lost 3 bases and 7 bases respectively, with 5 bases between them. The CDR3 has 11 amino acids. The chain's CDR3 is CASSFANTQYF. The CDR3 DNA sequence: TGTGCCAGCAGTTTTGCAAATACGCAGTATTTT.

The genes are TRBV19 and TRBJ2-2; D gene uncertain. CDR1 LNHDA and CDR2 SQIVND come from the germline V gene (reference sequence). There are 14 residues in the CDR3. V was pared by 2 bases and J by 4 bases, with 8 bases between. Written as DNA, the CDR3 is TGTGCCAGTAGTATAAGAACGGTCACCGGGGAGCTGTTTTTT. This translates into CASSIRTVTGELFF.

This clonotype has just a few counts. This sequence joins TRBV7-9 and TRBJ1-5, with D possibly being TRBD1 (5 bases). Trimming left V 3 bases short and J 11 bases short, with 14 bases between. The CDR3 totals 13 residues. The germline V gene has CDR1 SEHNR and CDR2 FQNEAQ (reference sequence). The CDR3 loop reads CASSLERGEAQHF. CDR3 in DNA: TGTGCCAGCAGCTTGGAAAGAGGGGAAGCCCAGCATTTT.

This clonotype was seen ten or more times. This chain connects TRBV12-3 or TRBV12-4 to TRBJ1-5, with a possible D match to TRBD1 (5 bases). CDR3 size: 14 residues. V was clipped by 6 bases and J by 11 bases, with 20 bases between them. CDR3 bases: TGTGCCAGCAGGTCCATTCGGGACTCAGGAGCCCAGCATTTT. As protein: CASRSIRDSGAQHF.

This clonotype was seen only a few times. The J gene is TRBJ1-4, the V gene TRBV20-1, with D unresolved. The CDR3 contains 14 residues. With 6 bases removed from V and 7 bases from J, the gap between germline ends came to 18 bases. From germline, CDR1 is DFQATT and CDR2 SNEGSKA (reference sequence). CDR3: CSASLVGFREKLFF. CDR3 DNA sequence: TGCAGTGCGAGCTTAGTTGGGTTCCGTGAAAAACTGTTTTTT.

The chain links TRBV5-1 to TRBJ1-1; 9 nucleotides line up with TRBD1. The V segment lost 4 bases and the J segment 3 bases; nucleotides outside the gene matches: 10. CDR3 length: 16 amino acids. Germline CDR1 and CDR2: SGHRS and YFSETQ. This chain's CDR3 is CASSPRTGVGDTEAFF. The CDR3 region has the DNA TGCGCCAGCAGCCCGCGGACAGGGGTAGGGGACACTGAAGCTTTCTTT. Full variable domain (outside the CDR3, taken from reference TRBV5-1 and TRBJ1-1): KAGVTQTPRYLIKTRGQQVTLSCSPISGHRSVSWYQQTPGQGLQFLFEYFSETQRNKGNFPGRFSGRQFSNSRSEMNVSTLELGDSALYLCASSPRTGVGDTEAFFGQGTRLTVV.

The chain joins TRBV11-2 to TRBJ2-1; 7 bases align to TRBD2. The trim removed 3 bases at V and 10 bases at J, leaving 12 bases unmatched. The germline gives CDR1 SGHAT, CDR2 FQNNGV. The CDR3 is 15 residues long. The chain's CDR3 is CASSFSGTKFSEQFF. The DNA for the CDR3 is TGTGCCAGCAGCTTCTCAGGGACTAAATTCAGCGAGCAGTTCTTC.

The rearrangement joins TRBV6-2 or TRBV6-3 to TRBJ2-5, with TRBD2 matching over 8 bases. CDR3 size: 17 residues. Trimming removed 4 bases from V and 2 bases from J; junction bases left unmatched: 12. Per the germline V gene, CDR1 is MNHEY and CDR2 is SVGEGT. The chain's CDR3 is CASSLTGGRVWQETQYF. For the CDR3, the DNA is TGTGCCAGCAGTTTGACGGGGGGGCGAGTATGGCAAGAGACCCAGTACTTC.

About this clonotype: A junction end diverges from the germline sequence, so it may reflect a read error. The chain links TRBV5-1 to TRBJ2-5; TRBD1 might be the D (6 bases). The CDR3 has 14 amino acids. CDR1 and CDR2 from the germline V gene are SGHRS and YFSETQ. The CDR3 protein is CASSQTGNREAQYF. CDR3 DNA: TGCGCCAGCAGCCAAACAGGGAATCGAGAGGCCCAGTACTTC. The variable domain in full, completed from reference TRBV5-1 and TRBJ2-5, reads KAGVTQTPRYLIKTRGQQVTLSCSPISGHRSVSWYQQTPGQGLQFLFEYFSETQRNKGNFPGRFSGRQFSNSRSEMNVSTLELGDSALYLCASSQTGNREAQYFGPGTRLLVL.

The chain is built from TRBV9 and TRBJ2-2; D is possibly TRBD2 (6 bases). The germline CDR1 and CDR2 sequences are SGDLS and YYNGEE. With 1 base removed from V and 0 bases from J, the gap between germline ends came to 13 bases. CDR3 length: 17 residues. CDR3 protein: CASSVSRERANTGELFF. The CDR3 DNA is TGTGCCAGCAGCGTATCCCGAGAGCGGGCGAACACCGGGGAGCTGTTTTTT. Using reference TRBV9 and TRBJ2-2 for the parts outside the CDR3, the full variable domain is DSGVTQTPKHLITATGQRVTLRCSPRSGDLSVYWYQQSLDQGLQFLIQYYNGEERAKGNILERFSAQQFPDLHSELNLSSLELGDSALYFCASSVSRERANTGELFFGEGSRLTVL.

V and J are TRBV19 and TRBJ2-5; no clear D. The CDR3 consists of 15 residues. V was trimmed by 4 bases and J by 5 bases, leaving 17 bases between them. From germline, CDR1 is LNHDA and CDR2 SQIVND (reference sequence). CDR3 loop: CASSTGRAVSETQYF. CDR3 DNA: TGTGCCAGTAGTACCGGAAGGGCAGTCTCTGAGACCCAGTACTTC.

Many counts were recorded for this clonotype. The chain joins TRBV30 to TRBJ2-7, with D uncertain. Germline CDR1 is GTSNPN and CDR2 is SVGIG (reference sequence). V shed 1 base and J shed 0 bases, with 7 bases lying between them. This CDR3 has 13 amino acids. CDR3 protein: CAWSDSFSYEQYF. The CDR3 coding sequence is TGTGCCTGGAGTGACTCCTTCTCCTACGAGCAGTACTTC.

The CDR3 is CASSHPDGPGAFF. Here the CDR3 DNA reads TGTGCCAGCAGCCATCCGGACGGACCCGGGGCTTTCTTT. The J gene is TRBJ1-1, the V gene TRBV11-2; D is undetermined. In germline, CDR1 is SGHAT, CDR2 FQNNGV. This CDR3 spans 13 amino acids. V lost 5 bases to trimming and J lost 11 bases, with 18 bases between them.